What follows is one T cell receptor (beta chain) and its context. The antigen is unknown. Trimming removed 1 base at V and 4 bases at J, with 19 bases between. Germline-derived CDR1 and CDR2 are KGHSH and LQKENI. This CDR3 has 17 amino acids. The treatment was: around 19 received Ad26.COV2.S at low or high dose, single or two shots; 5 received placebo; per-sample allocation not given. Day 63 following the first vaccine or placebo injection was when the samples were taken. The data are from a study of Ad26.COV2.S vaccination and SARS-CoV-2 variants. Across the whole study: Intramuscular Ad26.COV2.S at 5x10^10 or 1x10^11 viral particles.

Clones were read by immunoSEQ multiplex PCR, and TCRdb kept only the in-frame ones, dropping some. The sample yields around 450,000 clones, nearly 90% seen once. Study observations and caveats: It is possible that the TCR breadth and depth analyses underestimated the total T cell responses. Vaccine recipients posted higher spike-specific TCR breadth than their placebo counterparts.

Sequences were derived from peripheral blood, sampled in a trial of Ad26.COV2.S vaccine versus placebo. This rearrangement joins TRBV18 to TRBJ1-1; D possibly corresponds to TRBD1 (5 bases). The sequence came from a person aged 18-65 years who received the Ad26.COV2.S COVID-19 vaccine or a placebo. In DNA, the CDR3 is TGTGCCAGCTCACCACGAGCCTTGGGGGGGGAGGGCACTGAAGCTTTCTTT. Translation: CASSPRALGGEGTEAFF.